Listed below are T cell receptor beta chains from one sample, sequenced in a study of blood T cell repertoires in COVID-19. This table comes from immunoSEQ multiplex PCR, and its TCRdb copy is limited to in-frame clones, with some not included. This table holds around 230,000 clones, roughly 88% found once. Sequenced input: peripheral blood. The receptors were sampled from a man aged 40-49 years who had recovered from COVID-19. The CDR3 runs from the conserved cysteine through the conserved F or W. Fields, in order: D gene, J gene, clone size, V gene, CDR3 DNA, CDR3 protein. A D gene is named only where the DNA matches it firmly. Not all rows give a size; the values are once, few, many and, for expanded clones, a class.

>TRBD2|TRBJ2-1|NA|TRBV3-1/TRBV3-2
TGTGCCAGCAGCCATAAGGGACTAGAATACAATGAGCAGTTCTTC
CASSHKGLEYNEQFF
>NA|TRBJ2-2|once|TRBV7-2
TGTGCCAGCAGCTTAGCTAGCACGAACACCGGGGAGCTGTTTTTT
CASSLASTNTGELFF
>NA|TRBJ1-4|NA|TRBV2
TGTGCCAGCTCCGAATTAGATGAAAAACTGTTTTTT
CASSELDEKLFF
>TRBD1|TRBJ1-1|NA|TRBV13
TGTGCCAGCAGGAAGACAGGGGGCACTTTCGCAACTGAAGCTTTCTTT
CASRKTGGTFATEAFF
>NA|TRBJ2-1|few|TRBV19
TGTGCCAGTAGTATAGCGGCGGGGGCCGACAATGAGCAGTTCTTC
CASSIAAGADNEQFF
>NA|TRBJ1-1|NA|TRBV7-8
TGTGCCAGCAGCTCGGGACTGATTAATGAAGCTTTCTTT
CASSSGLINEAFF
>NA|TRBJ1-3|NA|TRBV9
TGTGCCAGCAGCGTCGGGGGGGCTGGAAACACCATATATTTT
CASSVGGAGNTIYF
>TRBD1|TRBJ1-5|NA|TRBV2
TGTGCCAGCAGGTCCTATTTTACAGGGGATGGGGGGAGCAATCAGCCCCAGCATTTT
CASRSYFTGDGGSNQPQHF
>NA|TRBJ2-1|NA|TRBV6-4
TGTGCCAGCAGCGCCAGGCTAGCCCCAAGGGTCAATGAGCAGTTCTTC
CASSARLAPRVNEQFF
>NA|TRBJ1-6|NA|TRBV25-1
TGTGCCAGCAGTGAATATATGGGGACTACCGTGGGATCCCTCCACTTT
CASSEYMGTTVGSLHF
>NA|TRBJ2-7|NA|TRBV18
TGTGCCAGCTCACAAGACACCTCGGAATCCTACGAGCAGTACTTC
CASSQDTSESYEQYF
>TRBD1|TRBJ2-5|NA|TRBV25-1
TGTGCCAGACCGGACAGGGGGAAGTTCCAAGAGACCCAGTACTTC
CARPDRGKFQETQYF
>NA|TRBJ2-7|NA|TRBV18
TGTGCCAGCTCACCAATTTCCGGCTACGAGCAGTACTTC
CASSPISGYEQYF
>NA|TRBJ2-7|NA|TRBV27
TGTGCCAGCTGGGACTTTACTACCTACGAGCAGTACTTC
CASWDFTTYEQYF
>TRBD1|TRBJ2-3|NA|TRBV5-4
TGTGCCAGCAGCTTCGATAGGGGGCTGGATACGCAGTATTTT
CASSFDRGLDTQYF
>TRBD1|TRBJ1-6|few|TRBV28
TGTGCCAGCAGACCACGGACAGGGTCGAATAATTCACCCCTCCACTTT
CASRPRTGSNNSPLHF
>NA|TRBJ2-7|few|TRBV2
TGTGCCAGCAGTGATATCTGGACAATGCGGTACTTC
CASSDIWTMRYF